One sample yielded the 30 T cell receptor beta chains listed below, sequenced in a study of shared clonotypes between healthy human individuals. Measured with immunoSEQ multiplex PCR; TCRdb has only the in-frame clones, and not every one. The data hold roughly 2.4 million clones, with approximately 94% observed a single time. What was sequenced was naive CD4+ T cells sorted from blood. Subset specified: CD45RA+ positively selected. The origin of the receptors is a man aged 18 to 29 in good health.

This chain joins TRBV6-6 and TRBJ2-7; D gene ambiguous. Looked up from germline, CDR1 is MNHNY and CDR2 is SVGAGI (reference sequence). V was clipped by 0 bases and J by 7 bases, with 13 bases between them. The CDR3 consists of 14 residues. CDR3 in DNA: TGTGCCAGCAGTTACTCGACCCAGGCTGGAGAGCAGTACTTC. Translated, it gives CASSYSTQAGEQYF.

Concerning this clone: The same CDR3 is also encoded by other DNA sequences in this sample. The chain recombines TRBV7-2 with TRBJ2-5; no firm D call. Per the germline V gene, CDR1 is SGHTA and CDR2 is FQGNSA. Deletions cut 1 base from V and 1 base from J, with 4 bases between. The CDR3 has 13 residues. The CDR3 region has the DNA TGTGCCAGCAGCTTAGGCTCCCAAGAGACCCAGTACTTC. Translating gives CASSLGSQETQYF.

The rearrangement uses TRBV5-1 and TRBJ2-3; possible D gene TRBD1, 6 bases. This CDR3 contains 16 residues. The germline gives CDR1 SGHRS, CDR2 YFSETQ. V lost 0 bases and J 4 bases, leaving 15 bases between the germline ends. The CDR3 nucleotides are TGCGCCAGCAGCTTGGCCGGGACACCGAACGCAGATACGCAGTATTTT. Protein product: CASSLAGTPNADTQYF.

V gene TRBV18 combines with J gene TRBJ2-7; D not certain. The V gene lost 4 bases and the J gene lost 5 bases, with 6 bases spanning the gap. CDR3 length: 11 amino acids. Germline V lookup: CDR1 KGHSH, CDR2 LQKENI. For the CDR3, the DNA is TGTGCCAGCTCACTAACCGACGAGCAGTACTTC. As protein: CASSLTDEQYF.

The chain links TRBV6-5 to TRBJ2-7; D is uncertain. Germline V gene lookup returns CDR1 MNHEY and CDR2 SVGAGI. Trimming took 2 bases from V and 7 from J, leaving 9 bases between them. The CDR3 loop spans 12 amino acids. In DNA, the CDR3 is TGTGCCAGCAGTTACCCTTACCGGGAGCAGTACTTC. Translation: CASSYPYREQYF.

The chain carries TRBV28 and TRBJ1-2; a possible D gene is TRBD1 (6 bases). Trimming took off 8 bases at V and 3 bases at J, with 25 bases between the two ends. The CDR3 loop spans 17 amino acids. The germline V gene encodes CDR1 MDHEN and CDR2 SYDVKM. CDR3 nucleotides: TGTGCCAGCTCACCACAAGACTTAGGGGGTTACTACTATGGCTACACCTTC. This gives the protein CASSPQDLGGYYYGYTF.

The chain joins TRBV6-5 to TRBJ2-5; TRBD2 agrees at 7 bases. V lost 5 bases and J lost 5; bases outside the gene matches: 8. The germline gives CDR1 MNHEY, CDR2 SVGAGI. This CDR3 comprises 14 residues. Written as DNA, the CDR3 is TGTGCCAGCAGTCGGGGAGGGGTGATGGAGACCCAGTACTTC. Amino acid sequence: CASSRGGVMETQYF.

CDR3 sequence reads: CASAGVSRTGELFF. The DNA for the CDR3 is TGTGCCAGCGCAGGGGTTTCGAGGACCGGGGAGCTGTTTTTT. The V call is TRBV2, the J call TRBJ2-2, with a possible D match to TRBD1 (6 bases). V dropped 8 bases and J dropped 5 bases, with 15 bases sitting between them. The germline gives CDR1 SNHLY, CDR2 FYNNEI. The length of the CDR3 is 14 residues.

In DNA form, the CDR3 reads TGTGCCAGCAGCTTATCTTTACGCGGGAGAATGGAGACCCAGTACTTC. Its translation: CASSLSLRGRMETQYF. The V gene is TRBV7-2, the J gene TRBJ2-5, with 7 bases lining up with TRBD2. J gave up 5 bases and V 2 bases, and 11 bases lay outside the gene matches. CDR1 is SGHTA and CDR2 is FQGNSA in the germline V gene. CDR3 length: 16 amino acids.

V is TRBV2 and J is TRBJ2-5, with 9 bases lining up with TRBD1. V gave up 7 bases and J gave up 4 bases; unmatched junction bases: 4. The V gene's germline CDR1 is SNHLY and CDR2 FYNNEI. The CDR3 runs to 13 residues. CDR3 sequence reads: CASTRDRVETQYF. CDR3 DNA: TGTGCCAGCACGCGGGACAGGGTAGAGACCCAGTACTTC.

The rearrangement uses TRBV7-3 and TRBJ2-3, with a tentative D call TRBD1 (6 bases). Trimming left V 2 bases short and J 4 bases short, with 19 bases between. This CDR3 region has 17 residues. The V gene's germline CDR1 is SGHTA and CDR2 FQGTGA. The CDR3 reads CASSLGLEGVGADTQYF. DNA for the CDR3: TGTGCCAGCAGCTTAGGTTTAGAGGGGGTCGGGGCAGATACGCAGTATTTT.

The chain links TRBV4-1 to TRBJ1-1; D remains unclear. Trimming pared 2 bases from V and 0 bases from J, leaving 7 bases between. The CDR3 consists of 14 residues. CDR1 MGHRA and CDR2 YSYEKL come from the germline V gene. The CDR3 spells CASSQWVMNTEAFF. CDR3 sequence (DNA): TGCGCCAGCAGCCAATGGGTCATGAACACTGAAGCTTTCTTT.

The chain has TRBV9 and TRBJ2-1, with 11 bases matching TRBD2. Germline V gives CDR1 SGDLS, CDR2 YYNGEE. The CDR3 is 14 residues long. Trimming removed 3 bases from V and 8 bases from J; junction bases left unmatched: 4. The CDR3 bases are TGTGCCAGCAGCGGAGGACTAGCGGGTCATGAGCAGTTCTTC. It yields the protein CASSGGLAGHEQFF.

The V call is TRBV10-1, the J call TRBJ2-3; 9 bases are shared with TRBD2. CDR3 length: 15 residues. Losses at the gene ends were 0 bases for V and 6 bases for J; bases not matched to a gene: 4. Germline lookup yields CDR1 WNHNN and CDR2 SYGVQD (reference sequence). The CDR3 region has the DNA TGCGCCAGCAGTGAGTCGCCTAGCGGGGTTGATACGCAGTATTTT. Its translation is CASSESPSGVDTQYF.

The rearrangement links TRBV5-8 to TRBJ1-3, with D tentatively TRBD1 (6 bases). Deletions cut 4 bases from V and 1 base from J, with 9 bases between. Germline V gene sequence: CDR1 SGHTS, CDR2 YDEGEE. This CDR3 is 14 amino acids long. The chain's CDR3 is CASSQTGSGNTIYF. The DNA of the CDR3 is TGTGCCAGCAGCCAAACAGGGTCTGGAAACACCATATATTTT.

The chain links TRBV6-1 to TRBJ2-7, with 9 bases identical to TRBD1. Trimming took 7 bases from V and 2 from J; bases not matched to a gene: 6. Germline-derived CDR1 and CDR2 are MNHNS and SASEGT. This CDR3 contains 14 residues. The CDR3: CASIRTGDTYEQYF. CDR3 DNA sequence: TGTGCCAGCATCAGGACAGGGGATACCTACGAGCAGTACTTC.

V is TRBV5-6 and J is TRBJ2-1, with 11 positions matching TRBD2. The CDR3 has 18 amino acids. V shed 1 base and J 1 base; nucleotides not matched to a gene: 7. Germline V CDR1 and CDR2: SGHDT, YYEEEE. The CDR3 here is CASSLSSGGLLSYNEQFF. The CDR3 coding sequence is TGTGCCAGCAGCTTGTCTAGCGGGGGGCTATTATCCTACAATGAGCAGTTCTTC.

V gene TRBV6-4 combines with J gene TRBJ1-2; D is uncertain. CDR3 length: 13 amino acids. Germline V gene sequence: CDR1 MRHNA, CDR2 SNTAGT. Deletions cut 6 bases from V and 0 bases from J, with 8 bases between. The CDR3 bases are TGTGCCAGCAGGCCCGGCCCTAACTATGGCTACACCTTC. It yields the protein CASRPGPNYGYTF.

CDR3 region: CASSDGTWGNEQFF. CDR3 nucleotides: TGTGCCAGCAGTGATGGGACCTGGGGCAATGAGCAGTTCTTC. The J gene is TRBJ2-1, the V gene TRBV2, with D possibly called TRBD1 or TRBD2 (5 bases each). The CDR3 contains 14 residues. Trimming took 3 bases from V and 6 from J, leaving 12 bases between them. Germline lookup yields CDR1 SNHLY and CDR2 FYNNEI.

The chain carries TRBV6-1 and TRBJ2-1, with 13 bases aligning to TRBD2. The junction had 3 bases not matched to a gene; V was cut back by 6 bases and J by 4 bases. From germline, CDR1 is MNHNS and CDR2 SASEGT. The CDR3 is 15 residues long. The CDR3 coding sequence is TGTGCCAGCAGGCCGGGACTAGCGGGGTACAATGAGCAGTTCTTC. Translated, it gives CASRPGLAGYNEQFF.

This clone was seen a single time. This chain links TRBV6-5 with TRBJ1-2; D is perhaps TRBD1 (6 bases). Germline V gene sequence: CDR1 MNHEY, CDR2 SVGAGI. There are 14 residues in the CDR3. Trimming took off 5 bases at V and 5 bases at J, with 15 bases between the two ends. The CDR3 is CASSNGGAGYGYTF. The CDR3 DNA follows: TGTGCCAGCAGTAATGGGGGCGCAGGGTATGGCTACACCTTC.

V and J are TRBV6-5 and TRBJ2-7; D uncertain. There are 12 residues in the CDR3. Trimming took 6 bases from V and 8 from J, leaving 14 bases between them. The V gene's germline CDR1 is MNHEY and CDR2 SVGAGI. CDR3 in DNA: TGTGCCAGCAGCAGCAAATCAGGTCAGCAGTACTTC. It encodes CASSSKSGQQYF.

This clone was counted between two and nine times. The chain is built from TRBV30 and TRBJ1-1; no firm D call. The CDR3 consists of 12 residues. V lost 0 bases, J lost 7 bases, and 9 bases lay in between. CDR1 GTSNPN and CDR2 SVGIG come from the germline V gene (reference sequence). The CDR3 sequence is CAWSVRGNEAFF. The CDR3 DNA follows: TGTGCCTGGAGTGTACGGGGTAATGAAGCTTTCTTT.

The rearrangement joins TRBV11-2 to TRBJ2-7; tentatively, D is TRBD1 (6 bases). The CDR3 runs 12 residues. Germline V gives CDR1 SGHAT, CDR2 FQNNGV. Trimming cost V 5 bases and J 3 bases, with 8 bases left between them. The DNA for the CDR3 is TGTGCCAGCAGCGAACAGGGCTACGAGCAGTACTTC. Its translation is CASSEQGYEQYF.

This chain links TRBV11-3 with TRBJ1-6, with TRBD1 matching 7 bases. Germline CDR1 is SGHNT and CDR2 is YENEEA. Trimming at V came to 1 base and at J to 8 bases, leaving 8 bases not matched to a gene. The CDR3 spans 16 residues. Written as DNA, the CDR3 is TGTGCCAGCAGCTTAGGGGGACAGATTAACCATTCACCCCTCCACTTT. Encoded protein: CASSLGGQINHSPLHF.

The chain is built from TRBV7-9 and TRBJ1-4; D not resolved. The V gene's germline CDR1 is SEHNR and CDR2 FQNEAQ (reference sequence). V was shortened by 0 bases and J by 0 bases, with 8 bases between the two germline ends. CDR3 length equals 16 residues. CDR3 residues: CASSLASPSTNEKLFF. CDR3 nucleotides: TGTGCCAGCAGCTTAGCTTCCCCATCAACTAATGAAAAACTGTTTTTT.

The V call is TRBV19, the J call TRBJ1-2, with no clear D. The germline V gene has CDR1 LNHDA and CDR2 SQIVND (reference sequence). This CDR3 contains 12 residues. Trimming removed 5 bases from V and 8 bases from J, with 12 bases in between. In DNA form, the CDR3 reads TGTGCCAGTAGTTCTGGGGATCGCGGCTACACCTTC. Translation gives CASSSGDRGYTF.

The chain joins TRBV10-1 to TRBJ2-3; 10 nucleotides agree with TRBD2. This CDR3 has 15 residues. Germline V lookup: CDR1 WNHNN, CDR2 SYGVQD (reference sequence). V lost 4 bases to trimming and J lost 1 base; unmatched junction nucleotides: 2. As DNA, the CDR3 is TGCGCCAGCAGTGGCGGACTAGCGGGCACAGATACGCAGTATTTT. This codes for CASSGGLAGTDTQYF.

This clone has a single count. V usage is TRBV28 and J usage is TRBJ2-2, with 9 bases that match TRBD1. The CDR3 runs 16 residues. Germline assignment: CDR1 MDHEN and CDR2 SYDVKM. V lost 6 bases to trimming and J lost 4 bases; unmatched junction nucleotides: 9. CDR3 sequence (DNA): TGTGCCAGCAGACTTCAACAGGGGGCGGGCACCGGGGAGCTGTTTTTT. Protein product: CASRLQQGAGTGELFF.

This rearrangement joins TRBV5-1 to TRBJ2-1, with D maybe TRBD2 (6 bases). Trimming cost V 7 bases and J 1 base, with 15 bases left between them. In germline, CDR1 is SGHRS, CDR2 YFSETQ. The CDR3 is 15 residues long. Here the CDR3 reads CASRATGESYNEQFF. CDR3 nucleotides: TGCGCCAGCCGAGCGACGGGAGAGTCCTACAATGAGCAGTTCTTC.